This T cell receptor beta chain was retrieved from a study of PD-L1 blockade in urothelial cancer. Study-wide background: Blood analysis was done at 3 weeks (second dose) and 6 weeks after treatment began.

The CDR3 totals 15 residues. The V end lost 5 bases, the J end lost 3 bases, and 16 bases lay between the germline ends. From germline, CDR1 is LNHDA and CDR2 SQIVND (reference sequence). Using immunoSEQ multiplex PCR, the repertoire was profiled, and TCRdb retains in-frame clones only, with some absent. The sample has some 32,000 clones; roughly 84% are singletons. The clonotype was recovered from a man in his 60s with urothelial cancer. Sample: PBMCs, taken around atezolizumab (anti-PD-L1) treatment. The genes are TRBV19 and TRBJ1-1, with TRBD1 as a possible D gene (5 bases). CDR3: CASSPRQTSYTEAFF. The CDR3 nucleotides read TGTGCCAGTAGTCCGAGACAGACTTCTTACACTGAAGCTTTCTTT.